Sequencing of this T cell receptor (beta chain) was carried out in a study of OX40 agonist ivuxolimab in advanced cancers. Overall study context: Past anti-PD-1, anti-PD-L1 or anti-CTLA-4 therapy was accepted, and roughly 38% had received some.

In regard to this clone: Its target is not known.

Broader study findings: Low normalized T-cell clonal expansion was also seen in some nonresponders. The study found that CD8+ T cells averaged more expanded clones than CD4+.

J was trimmed by 9 bases and V by 0 bases; bases with no gene match: 0. The CDR3 sequence is 12 residues long. Germline V gives CDR1 SGDLS, CDR2 YYNGEE. Only in-frame clones appear in the TCRdb table, and some are missing; sequencing was by immunoSEQ multiplex PCR. The data contain some 79,000 clones, roughly 85% of them singletons. The clonotype was recovered from an adult with an advanced solid tumor such as melanoma, head and neck, liver or kidney cancer. The V and J genes are TRBV9 and TRBJ2-4; 7 bases line up with TRBD1. Sequencing was performed on CD4+ or CD8+ T cells sorted from blood, taken in a trial of the OX40 agonist ivuxolimab. CDR3 amino acids: CASSVAGGIQYF. CDR3 nucleotide sequence: TGTGCCAGCAGCGTAGCAGGGGGCATTCAGTACTTC.